Each of the 14 T cell receptor beta chains below was sequenced from the same sample in a study of control samples from healthy donors and cancer patients. TCRdb's copy holds only in-frame clones and misses some; the assay was immunoSEQ multiplex PCR. Among about 36,000 clones listed, around 93% were seen once. The sequenced sample was PBMCs. All receptors derive from a man aged 35 to 55 with colorectal cancer.

V is TRBV7-2 and J is TRBJ2-2; D is unclear. The CDR3 consists of 16 residues. Trimming removed 1 base at V and 0 bases at J, with 9 bases between. The germline V gene encodes CDR1 SGHTA and CDR2 FQGNSA. The CDR3 nucleotides read TGTGCCAGCAGCTTAGGGAGACTCACGAACACCGGGGAGCTGTTTTTT. Its protein is CASSLGRLTNTGELFF.

The chain employs TRBV19 and TRBJ2-3; maybe TRBD1 (7 bases). The V and J ends lost 9 bases and 3 bases respectively, with 25 bases between them. Germline V gives CDR1 LNHDA, CDR2 SQIVND (reference sequence). This CDR3 has 17 residues. CDR3 sequence: CASADPQGGRRTDTQYF. In nucleotides, the CDR3 is TGTGCCAGCGCAGATCCCCAGGGGGGTCGTAGGACAGATACGCAGTATTTT.

V usage is TRBV5-4 and J usage is TRBJ1-2; a possible D gene is TRBD1 (6 bases). The CDR3 length is 16 residues. Germline CDR1 and CDR2: SGHNT and YYREEE (reference sequence). V lost 5 bases, J lost 4 bases, and 21 bases lay in between. The CDR3 loop is CASRKPGAGGGYGYTF. DNA for the CDR3: TGTGCCAGCAGAAAACCCGGGGCTGGAGGGGGCTATGGCTACACCTTC.

The chain combines TRBV7-3 with TRBJ2-3; D unclear. V gave up 2 bases and J gave up 1 base, with 13 bases separating them. CDR3 size: 16 residues. The germline V gene has CDR1 SGHTA and CDR2 FQGTGA. Here the CDR3 DNA reads TGTGCCAGCAGCTTATACCGTTCCCAAGGCACAGATACGCAGTATTTT. Translation gives CASSLYRSQGTDTQYF.

This clone was seen only a few times. The rearrangement links TRBV11-3 to TRBJ2-5; D is perhaps TRBD1 (5 bases). Germline CDR1 and CDR2: SGHNT and YENEEA. The CDR3 is 14 residues long. The ends were cut back, 5 bases at V and 1 base at J, with 11 bases in the middle. CDR3 region: CASSIRVRQETQYF. Here the CDR3 DNA reads TGTGCCAGCAGCATCAGGGTACGCCAAGAGACCCAGTACTTC.

The genes are TRBV28 and TRBJ1-1, with TRBD1 as a possible D gene (6 bases). CDR1 is MDHEN, CDR2 SYDVKM, per germline. Trimming cost V 7 bases and J 0 bases, with 9 bases left between them. This CDR3 spans 13 amino acids. The CDR3 here is CASTPGVNTEAFF. CDR3 sequence (DNA): TGTGCCAGCACCCCAGGGGTGAACACTGAAGCTTTCTTT.

This clone was picked up one time. This sequence joins TRBV5-4 and TRBJ2-7; 9 nucleotides align to TRBD2. CDR3 length equals 15 residues. With 4 bases clipped from V and 2 bases from J, the junction kept 7 bases outside the gene matches. In germline, CDR1 is SGHNT, CDR2 YYREEE (reference sequence). For the CDR3, the DNA is TGTGCCAGCAGCCGGGGCGGGGGGGCGACCTACGAGCAGTACTTC. Translating gives CASSRGGGATYEQYF.

The chain employs TRBV5-6 and TRBJ2-7; D is possibly TRBD1 (6 bases). V dropped 1 base and J dropped 0 bases, with 17 bases sitting between them. CDR1 SGHDT and CDR2 YYEEEE come from the germline V gene. This CDR3 contains 17 residues. Written as DNA, the CDR3 is TGTGCCAGCAGCTTGTATTCCTCAGGGGCGATCTCCTACGAGCAGTACTTC. Its translation: CASSLYSSGAISYEQYF.

The V and J genes are TRBV10-1 and TRBJ2-3; 10 nucleotides agree with TRBD2. The CDR3 contains 15 residues. Germline V gene sequence: CDR1 WNHNN, CDR2 SYGVQD (reference sequence). V dropped 3 bases and J dropped 5; count of bases not matched to a gene: 5. This CDR3 reads CASSDCLAGVDTQYF. CDR3 coding DNA: TGCGCCAGCAGTGATTGTCTAGCGGGGGTAGATACGCAGTATTTT.

The rearrangement uses TRBV27 and TRBJ2-7; D possibly uses TRBD1 or TRBD2 (6 bases each). Germline loops: CDR1 MNHEY, CDR2 SMNVEV (reference sequence). This CDR3 comprises 15 residues. Trimming pared 3 bases from V and 0 bases from J, leaving 12 bases between. The CDR3 region is CASSFLGGSSYEQYF. DNA of the CDR3: TGTGCCAGCAGTTTTTTGGGGGGCAGCTCCTACGAGCAGTACTTC.

The chain recombines TRBV5-4 with TRBJ1-1; no reliable D call. This CDR3 is 13 amino acids long. Germline V gene data show CDR1 as SGHNT and CDR2 as YYREEE (reference sequence). V lost 3 bases and J lost 1, with 7 bases in between. The CDR3 DNA reads TGTGCCAGCAGCTCCCCGGGGAACACTGAAGCTTTCTTT. Amino acid sequence: CASSSPGNTEAFF.

The chain is built from TRBV6-5 and TRBJ1-6; tentatively, D is TRBD1 (5 bases). Trimming pared 0 bases from V and 10 bases from J, leaving 16 bases between. Germline V gene data show CDR1 as MNHEY and CDR2 as SVGAGI. The CDR3 contains 16 residues. CDR3 residues: CASSYSRDWDGSPLHF. The CDR3 region has the DNA TGTGCCAGCAGTTACTCTCGGGACTGGGATGGCTCACCCCTCCACTTT.

This clone was detected only once. This chain joins TRBV7-8 and TRBJ1-1, with 7 bases identical to TRBD1. This CDR3 is built from 15 residues. Per the germline V gene, CDR1 is SGHVS and CDR2 is FQNEAQ. With V trimmed by 7 bases and J by 1 base, 9 bases remained unmatched. This CDR3 reads CASNLRGQKNTEAFF. The CDR3, as DNA: TGTGCCAGCAACCTACGGGGACAGAAGAACACTGAAGCTTTCTTT. The complete variable domain, with remaining parts taken from reference TRBV7-8 and TRBJ1-1, reads GAGVSQSPRYKVAKRGQDVALRCDPISGHVSLFWYQQALGQGPEFLTYFQNEAQLDKSGLPSDRFFAERPEGSVSTLKIQRTQQEDSAVYLCASNLRGQKNTEAFFGQGTRLTVV.

The chain employs TRBV19 and TRBJ1-4; 7 bases fit TRBD1. In germline, CDR1 is LNHDA, CDR2 SQIVND (reference sequence). CDR3 length: 15 residues. The junction had 8 bases not matched to a gene; V was cut back by 2 bases and J by 8 bases. CDR3 sequence: CASSIRKGASEKLFF. DNA for the CDR3: TGTGCCAGTAGTATAAGAAAGGGGGCTAGCGAAAAACTGTTTTTT. Complete variable domain (other parts from reference TRBV19 and TRBJ1-4): DGGITQSPKYLFRKEGQNVTLSCEQNLNHDAMYWYRQDPGQGLRLIYYSQIVNDFQKGDIAEGYSVSREKKESFPLTVTSAQKNPTAFYLCASSIRKGASEKLFFGSGTQLSVL.